This T cell receptor (beta chain) stems from a study of blood T cells in healthy people across ages. Points from the study as a whole: Estimated diversity, derived from one million T cells, was regarded as an underestimate. CMV status of donors was unknown, possibly confounding expanded clonotype changes.

As regards this clonotype: Antigen: not known.

The germline V gene has CDR1 MDHEN and CDR2 SYDVKM. There are 16 residues in the CDR3. V gave up 0 bases and J gave up 9 bases; unmatched junction bases: 9. A J-beta primer mix and a sample-barcoded 5' primer were used in a second PCR of about 7 to 12 cycles. A tag from a template-switch adaptor with 12 random nucleotides marked each cDNA molecule. TCRdb reanalysed the 5' RACE reads using MiXCR and keeps one entry per CDR3 protein. The sample has roughly 1.7 million distinct CDR3 sequences, roughly 32% seen once. Material for sequencing was blood. This clonotype originated in a woman in her 30s in good health. The chain is built from TRBV28 and TRBJ2-1, with 9 nucleotides matching TRBD2. The CDR3 DNA reads TGTGCCAGCAGTTTATGGGTAGCGGGAGAACGTGGTGAGCAGTTCTTC. Translated: CASSLWVAGERGEQFF.